This T cell receptor (beta chain) was captured by sequencing in a study of T-cell reconstitution after alpha-beta-depleted transplantation in children. This clonotype showed up many times. V lost 7 bases, J lost 8 bases, and 12 bases stayed unmatched. The CDR3 extends over 16 amino acids. Per the germline V gene, CDR1 is MNHEY and CDR2 is SVGEGT. Researchers prepared the TCRbeta library using unique molecular identifiers, the study reports. TCRdb re-called the PCR reads through MiXCR, storing one row per CDR3 protein. The sample has a few hundred thousand distinct CDR3 sequences; 10% to 15% are singletons.

This TCR was sampled from a male patient younger than 18 who had a stem cell transplant for acute myeloid leukemia, so the T cells may come from the graft donor. Sequencing used PBMCs, mostly from graft donor cells, obtained 360 days after TCRalphabeta/CD19-depleted stem cell transplant. This chain links TRBV6-2 or TRBV6-3 with TRBJ2-1, with 12 bases fitting TRBD2. This chain's CDR3 is CASTDPGLAGIHEQFF. The DNA for the CDR3 is TGTGCCAGCACCGATCCCGGACTAGCGGGAATCCATGAGCAGTTCTTC.